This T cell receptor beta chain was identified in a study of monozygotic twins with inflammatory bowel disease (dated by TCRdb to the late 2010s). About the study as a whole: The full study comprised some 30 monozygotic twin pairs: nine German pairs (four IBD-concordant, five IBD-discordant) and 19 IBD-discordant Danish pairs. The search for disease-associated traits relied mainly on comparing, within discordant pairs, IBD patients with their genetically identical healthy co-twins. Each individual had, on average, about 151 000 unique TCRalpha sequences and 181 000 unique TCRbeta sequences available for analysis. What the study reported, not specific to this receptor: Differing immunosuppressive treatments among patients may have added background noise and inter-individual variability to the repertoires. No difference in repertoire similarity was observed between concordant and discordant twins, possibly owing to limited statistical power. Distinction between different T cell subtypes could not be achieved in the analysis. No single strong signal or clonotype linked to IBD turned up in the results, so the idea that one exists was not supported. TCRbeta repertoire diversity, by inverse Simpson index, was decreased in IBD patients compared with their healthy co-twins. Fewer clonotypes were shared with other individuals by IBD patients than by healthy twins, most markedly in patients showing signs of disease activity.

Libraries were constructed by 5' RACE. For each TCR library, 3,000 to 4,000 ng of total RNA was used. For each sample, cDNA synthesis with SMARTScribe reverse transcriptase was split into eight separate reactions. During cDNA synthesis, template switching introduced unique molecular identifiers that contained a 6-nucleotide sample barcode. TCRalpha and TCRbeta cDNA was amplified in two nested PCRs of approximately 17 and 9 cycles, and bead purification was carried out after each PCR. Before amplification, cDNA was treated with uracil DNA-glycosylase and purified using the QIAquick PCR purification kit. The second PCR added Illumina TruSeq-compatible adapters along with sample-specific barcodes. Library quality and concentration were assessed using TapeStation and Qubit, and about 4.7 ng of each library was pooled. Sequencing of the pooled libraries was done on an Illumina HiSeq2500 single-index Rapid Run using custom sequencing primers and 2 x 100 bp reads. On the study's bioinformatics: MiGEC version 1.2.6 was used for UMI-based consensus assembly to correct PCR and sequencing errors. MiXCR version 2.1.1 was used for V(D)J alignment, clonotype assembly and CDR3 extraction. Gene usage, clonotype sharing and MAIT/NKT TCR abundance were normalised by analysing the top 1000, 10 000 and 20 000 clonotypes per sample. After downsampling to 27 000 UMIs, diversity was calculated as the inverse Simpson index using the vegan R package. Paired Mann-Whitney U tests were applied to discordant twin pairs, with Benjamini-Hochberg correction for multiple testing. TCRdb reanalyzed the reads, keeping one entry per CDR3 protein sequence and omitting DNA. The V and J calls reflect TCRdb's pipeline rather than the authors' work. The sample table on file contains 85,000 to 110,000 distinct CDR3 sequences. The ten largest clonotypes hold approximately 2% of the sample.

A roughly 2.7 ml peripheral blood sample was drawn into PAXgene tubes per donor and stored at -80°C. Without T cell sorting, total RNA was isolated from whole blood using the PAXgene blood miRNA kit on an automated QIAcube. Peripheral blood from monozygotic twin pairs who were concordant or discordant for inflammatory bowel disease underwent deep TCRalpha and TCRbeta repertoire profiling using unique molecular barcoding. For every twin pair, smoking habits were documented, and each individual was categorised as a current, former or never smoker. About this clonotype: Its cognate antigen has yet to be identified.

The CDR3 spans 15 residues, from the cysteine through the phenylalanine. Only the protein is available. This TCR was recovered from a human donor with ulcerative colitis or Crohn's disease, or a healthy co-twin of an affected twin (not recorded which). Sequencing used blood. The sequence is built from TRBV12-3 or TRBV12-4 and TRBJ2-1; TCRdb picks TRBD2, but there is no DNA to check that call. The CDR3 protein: CASSYQIAGSNEQFF.